These 26 T cell receptor beta chains came from one sample sequenced in a study of blood T cell repertoires in COVID-19. Repertoires were generated with immunoSEQ multiplex PCR, while TCRdb's copy carries only in-frame clones and drops some. The profile shows approximately 240,000 clones, under 90% of them singletons. The sample comprised peripheral blood. These receptors came from a woman in her sixties or seventies who had recovered from COVID-19.

The V call is TRBV9, the J call TRBJ1-2, with D perhaps matching TRBD1 (6 bases). The length of the CDR3 is 14 residues. CDR1 SGDLS and CDR2 YYNGEE come from the germline V gene. Trimming shortened V by 4 bases and J by 3 bases, and 13 bases separated the two germline ends. For the CDR3, the DNA is TGTGCCAGCAGCCCCCACAGGGTCGACTATGGCTACACCTTC. This encodes CASSPHRVDYGYTF.

This chain links TRBV7-6 with TRBJ2-2; D uncertain. V lost 3 bases, J lost 5 bases, and 4 bases lay in between. The germline CDR1 and CDR2 sequences are SGHVS and FNYEAQ. The CDR3 contains 12 residues. In DNA form, the CDR3 reads TGTGCCAGCAGCTTGGAGACCGGGGAGCTGTTTTTT. Protein product: CASSLETGELFF.

The rearrangement joins TRBV9 to TRBJ1-2; possibly TRBD1 for D (5 bases). V lost 4 bases and J lost 4, with 14 bases in between. In germline, CDR1 is SGDLS, CDR2 YYNGEE. The CDR3 loop spans 14 amino acids. The CDR3 is CASSKLTAFYGYTF. The CDR3 DNA sequence: TGTGCCAGCAGCAAACTGACAGCTTTCTATGGCTACACCTTC.

This rearrangement joins TRBV9 to TRBJ2-3; possible D gene TRBD2, 6 bases. Trimming took 4 bases from V and 4 from J, leaving 10 bases between them. The germline CDR1 and CDR2 sequences are SGDLS and YYNGEE. The CDR3 is 13 residues long. The CDR3 reads CASSRGESDTQYF. In DNA, the CDR3 is TGTGCCAGCAGCCGCGGGGAATCAGATACGCAGTATTTT.

In this sample, this clone turned up once. The rearrangement uses TRBV4-3 and TRBJ2-3, with 11 bases lining up with TRBD2. J lost 1 base, V lost 1 base, and 1 base had no gene match. The CDR3 totals 16 residues. Per the germline V gene, CDR1 is LGHNA and CDR2 is YSLEER. Here the CDR3 reads CASSQGLAGRTDTQYF. The CDR3 DNA follows: TGCGCCAGCAGCCAAGGACTAGCGGGGCGCACAGATACGCAGTATTTT.

The genes are TRBV5-6 and TRBJ1-3; 9 bases fit TRBD1. Losses at the gene ends were 4 bases for V and 1 base for J; bases not matched to a gene: 6. This CDR3 region has 16 residues. Looked up from germline, CDR1 is SGHDT and CDR2 is YYEEEE. CDR3 region: CASSISGTGSGNTIYF. The CDR3 DNA sequence: TGTGCCAGCAGCATTTCCGGGACAGGGTCTGGAAACACCATATATTTT.

J is TRBJ2-1 and V is TRBV30, with D uncertain. Trimming left V 7 bases short and J 5 bases short, with 9 bases between. CDR1 GTSNPN and CDR2 SVGIG come from the germline V gene (reference sequence). The CDR3 spans 11 residues. CDR3: CASAVNNEQFF. The DNA of the CDR3 is TGTGCCTCCGCAGTTAACAATGAGCAGTTCTTC.

V usage is TRBV11-2 and J usage is TRBJ1-5; D unresolved. Trimming removed 1 base at V and 4 bases at J, with 8 bases between. This CDR3 comprises 14 residues. CDR1 is SGHAT and CDR2 is FQNNGV in the germline V gene. The CDR3 reads CASSLGRLNQPQHF. The DNA for the CDR3 is TGTGCCAGCAGCTTAGGCAGACTAAATCAGCCCCAGCATTTT.

CDR3 nucleotides: TGCGCCAGCAGCGGACCCACCGGGACAGGGATTCTCTCGGGGGAAAAACTGTTTTTT. It is translated as CASSGPTGTGILSGEKLFF. This rearrangement joins TRBV10-1 to TRBJ1-4, with 9 positions matching TRBD1. The CDR3 has 19 amino acids. The V gene's germline CDR1 is WNHNN and CDR2 SYGVQD (reference sequence). Losses at the gene ends were 6 bases for V and 8 bases for J; bases not matched to a gene: 22.

The gene calls are TRBV6-5 and TRBJ2-7; 10 bases fit TRBD1. V lost 0 bases to trimming and J lost 2 bases; unmatched junction nucleotides: 4. The length of the CDR3 is 16 residues. Germline V lookup: CDR1 MNHEY, CDR2 SVGAGI. The CDR3 loop reads CASSYSVGTGAYEQYF. The DNA of the CDR3 is TGTGCCAGCAGTTACTCAGTAGGGACAGGGGCCTACGAGCAGTACTTC.

This chain joins TRBV19 and TRBJ2-2; D is unclear. Germline lookup yields CDR1 LNHDA and CDR2 SQIVND (reference sequence). The CDR3 has 12 amino acids. V lost 3 bases to trimming and J lost 6 bases, with 5 bases between them. CDR3 DNA: TGTGCCAGTAGTATCCAGGCCGGGGAGCTGTTTTTT. Its translation is CASSIQAGELFF. The whole variable domain, filled in from reference TRBV19 and TRBJ2-2, reads DGGITQSPKYLFRKEGQNVTLSCEQNLNHDAMYWYRQDPGQGLRLIYYSQIVNDFQKGDIAEGYSVSREKKESFPLTVTSAQKNPTAFYLCASSIQAGELFFGEGSRLTVL.

This clone was found once. This chain links TRBV6-5 with TRBJ2-7; 11 nucleotides agree with TRBD1. Germline V gene lookup returns CDR1 MNHEY and CDR2 SVGAGI. The CDR3 totals 14 residues. Trimming cost V 6 bases and J 4 bases; bases outside gene matches: 5. The CDR3 region has the DNA TGTGCCAGCAGCTCCGGGACAGGGGGGTACGAGCAGTACTTC. As protein: CASSSGTGGYEQYF.

CDR3 sequence: CASSVTTGDSLNEKLFF. Written as DNA, the CDR3 is TGCGCCAGCAGCGTAACTACCGGGGACAGCCTTAATGAAAAACTGTTTTTT. The chain is built from TRBV5-1 and TRBJ1-4; 7 positions agree with TRBD1. The length of the CDR3 is 17 residues. Per germline, CDR1 SGHRS and CDR2 YFSETQ. V dropped 4 bases and J dropped 4; count of bases not matched to a gene: 13. The full variable domain, its missing parts supplied by reference TRBV5-1 and TRBJ1-4, is KAGVTQTPRYLIKTRGQQVTLSCSPISGHRSVSWYQQTPGQGLQFLFEYFSETQRNKGNFPGRFSGRQFSNSRSEMNVSTLELGDSALYLCASSVTTGDSLNEKLFFGSGTQLSVL.

On this clone: This sample includes further DNA sequences coding for the same CDR3. The chain carries TRBV18 and TRBJ1-1; weak D call: TRBD1 (5 bases). The CDR3 sequence is 13 residues long. CDR1 is KGHSH and CDR2 is LQKENI in the germline V gene. V was cut by 3 bases and J by 3 bases, with 8 bases left in between. CDR3 bases: TGTGCCAGCTCACCCCTAGGGGACACTGAAGCTTTCTTT. Translated: CASSPLGDTEAFF.

The rearrangement joins TRBV27 to TRBJ1-1; TRBD1 might be the D (6 bases). The length of the CDR3 is 14 residues. V was cut by 3 bases and J by 2 bases, with 10 bases left in between. The germline CDR1 and CDR2 sequences are MNHEY and SMNVEV (reference sequence). In nucleotides, the CDR3 is TGTGCCAGCAGTTTCCAGGGGAGAAACACTGAAGCTTTCTTT. Its protein is CASSFQGRNTEAFF.

V gene TRBV7-2 combines with J gene TRBJ1-2; D ambiguous. Germline V gene sequence: CDR1 SGHTA, CDR2 FQGNSA. Trimming removed 5 bases from V and 3 bases from J, with 16 bases in between. The CDR3 has 15 residues. In DNA, the CDR3 is TGTGCCAGCAGCAAGACCTCGCCAGGCTACTATGGCTACACCTTC. Translation: CASSKTSPGYYGYTF.

V usage is TRBV6-5 and J usage is TRBJ1-3, with D unresolved. Trimming left V 8 bases short and J 7 bases short, with 9 bases between. Per the germline V gene, CDR1 is MNHEY and CDR2 is SVGAGI. CDR3 length equals 11 residues. The CDR3 here is CASAFANTIYF. CDR3 DNA: TGTGCCAGCGCCTTTGCGAACACCATATATTTT.

The chain combines TRBV7-6 with TRBJ1-6, with 9 bases lining up with TRBD1. This CDR3 contains 14 residues. Germline V gene data show CDR1 as SGHVS and CDR2 as FNYEAQ. J was trimmed by 6 bases and V by 4 bases; bases with no gene match: 1. CDR3 DNA sequence: TGTGCCAGCAGCTGGACAGGGGTTAATTCACCCCTCCACTTT. Encoded protein: CASSWTGVNSPLHF.

This clone was seen at least ten times. The chain recombines TRBV16 with TRBJ1-5; D not resolved. Trimming pared 3 bases from V and 3 bases from J, leaving 9 bases between. This CDR3 region has 14 residues. The germline V gene has CDR1 KGHSY and CDR2 FQNENV. CDR3 sequence (DNA): TGTGCCAGCAGCCAGAGCGGGATCAATCAGCCCCAGCATTTT. Amino acid sequence: CASSQSGINQPQHF.

The chain combines TRBV2 with TRBJ1-2; D uncertain. The V gene lost 8 bases and the J gene lost 8 bases, with 21 bases spanning the gap. CDR1 and CDR2 (germline): SNHLY, FYNNEI. This CDR3 contains 14 residues. The CDR3 reads CASHSSGSPMGYTF. DNA of the CDR3: TGTGCCAGCCACTCGTCAGGCTCCCCTATGGGCTACACCTTC. Drawing the rest from reference TRBV2 and TRBJ1-2, the complete variable domain is EPEVTQTPSHQVTQMGQEVILRCVPISNHLYFYWYRQILGQKVEFLVSFYNNEISEKSEIFDDQFSVERPDGSNFTLKIRSTKLEDSAMYFCASHSSGSPMGYTFGSGTRLTVV.

The chain couples TRBV5-6 to TRBJ1-1; possible D gene TRBD1, 5 bases. The CDR3 is 16 residues long. Trimming removed 4 bases at V and 4 bases at J, with 20 bases between. Germline CDR1 reads SGHDT; CDR2 reads YYEEEE. CDR3 amino acids: CASSLDYIFGGTEAFF. DNA for the CDR3: TGTGCCAGCAGCCTGGATTACATCTTCGGGGGCACTGAAGCTTTCTTT.

This sequence joins TRBV10-3 and TRBJ2-3, with 7 bases lining up with TRBD2. The CDR3 spans 15 residues. Trimming cost V 4 bases and J 2 bases; bases outside gene matches: 6. The germline V gene encodes CDR1 ENHRY and CDR2 SYGVKD. For the CDR3, the DNA is TGTGCCATCAGTGTTGGGCGGGGGACCACAGATACGCAGTATTTT. It encodes CAISVGRGTTDTQYF.

The J gene is TRBJ1-5, the V gene TRBV5-8, with TRBD1 matching 7 bases. The CDR3 covers 19 residues. CDR1 SGHTS and CDR2 YDEGEE come from the germline V gene. V lost 2 bases, J lost 0 bases, and 14 bases stayed unmatched. CDR3 sequence reads: CASSFGLTGIGNSNQPQHF. CDR3 nucleotides: TGTGCCAGCAGCTTTGGGCTGACAGGGATCGGAAATAGCAATCAGCCCCAGCATTTT.

V gene TRBV4-2 combines with J gene TRBJ1-2; no firm D call. CDR3 size: 18 residues. V was trimmed by 0 bases and J by 3 bases, leaving 20 bases between them. Germline CDR1 LGHNA, CDR2 YNFKEQ. The CDR3 spells CASSQDLTGGGFDYGYTF. Written as DNA, the CDR3 is TGTGCCAGCAGCCAAGATCTGACTGGTGGCGGTTTTGACTATGGCTACACCTTC.

The chain carries TRBV9 and TRBJ2-7; D is unresolved. Trimming stripped 10 bases from V and 6 bases from J, with 20 bases between. The CDR3 is 13 amino acids. Germline V gene data show CDR1 as SGDLS and CDR2 as YYNGEE. The CDR3: CASSATSTGEQYF. Written as DNA, the CDR3 is TGTGCCTCCTCGGCCACAAGCACGGGCGAGCAGTACTTC.

The chain links TRBV4-2 to TRBJ2-7; TRBD1 matches at 7 bases. The CDR3 loop spans 15 amino acids. V lost 3 bases to trimming and J lost 2 bases; unmatched junction nucleotides: 7. Germline V gene data show CDR1 as LGHNA and CDR2 as YNFKEQ. The CDR3 DNA follows: TGTGCCAGCAGCCAGATCGACAGGGAGCCCTACGAGCAGTACTTC. Amino acid sequence: CASSQIDREPYEQYF.